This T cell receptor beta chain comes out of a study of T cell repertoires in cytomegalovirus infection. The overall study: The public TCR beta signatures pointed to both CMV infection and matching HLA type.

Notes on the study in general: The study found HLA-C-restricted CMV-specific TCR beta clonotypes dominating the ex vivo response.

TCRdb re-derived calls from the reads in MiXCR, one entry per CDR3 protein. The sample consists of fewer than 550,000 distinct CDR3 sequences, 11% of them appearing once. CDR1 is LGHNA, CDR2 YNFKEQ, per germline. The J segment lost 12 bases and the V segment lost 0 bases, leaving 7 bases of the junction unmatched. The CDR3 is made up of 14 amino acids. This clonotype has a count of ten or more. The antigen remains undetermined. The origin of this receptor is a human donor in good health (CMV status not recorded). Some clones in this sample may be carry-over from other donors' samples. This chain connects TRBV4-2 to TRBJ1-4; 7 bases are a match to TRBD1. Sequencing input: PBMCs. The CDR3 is CASSQDRQGRELFF. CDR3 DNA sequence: TGTGCCAGCAGCCAAGATAGACAGGGAAGGGAACTGTTTTTT.